One and the same sample provided the 20 T cell receptor beta chains below, sequenced in a study of T cell responses to AZD1222 COVID-19 vaccine. Only in-frame clones appear in the TCRdb table, and some are missing; sequencing was by immunoSEQ multiplex PCR. Among over 100,000 clones listed, around 84% were seen once. The specimen was peripheral blood, collected on day 0 of AZD1222 vaccination. Every receptor here comes from an adult in good health.

V gene TRBV13 combines with J gene TRBJ1-4; 8 positions agree with TRBD1. CDR3 length: 12 residues. Trimming cost V 5 bases and J 8 bases; bases outside gene matches: 1. CDR1 and CDR2 (germline): PRHDT, FYEKMQ (reference sequence). CDR3 coding DNA: TGTGCCAGCAGCCGGGACAGGGAAAAACTGTTTTTT. The encoded protein is CASSRDREKLFF.

The chain carries TRBV19 and TRBJ1-5, with 11 bases identical to TRBD1. This CDR3 is built from 15 residues. The J segment lost 6 bases and the V segment lost 5 bases, leaving 6 bases of the junction unmatched. Germline V gene data show CDR1 as LNHDA and CDR2 as SQIVND (reference sequence). CDR3 bases: TGTGCCAGTAGTGCTGGACAGGGGGCGATTCAGCCCCAGCATTTT. The encoded protein is CASSAGQGAIQPQHF.

This clone was seen more than once but under ten times. J is TRBJ1-6 and V is TRBV6-4, with D tentatively TRBD1 (6 bases). Germline CDR1 and CDR2: MRHNA and SNTAGT. The length of the CDR3 is 17 residues. V shed 3 bases and J shed 2 bases, with 14 bases lying between them. The CDR3 protein is CASSEQAGAAYNSPLHF. The CDR3 DNA is TGTGCCAGCAGTGAACAAGCGGGGGCGGCCTATAATTCACCCCTCCACTTT.

The gene calls are TRBV6-5 and TRBJ2-5; 7 nucleotides match TRBD1. V lost 8 bases and J lost 5; bases outside the gene matches: 8. There are 13 residues in the CDR3. Germline assignment: CDR1 MNHEY and CDR2 SVGAGI. CDR3 residues: CASDRTGAETQYF. DNA of the CDR3: TGTGCCAGCGATAGGACAGGAGCGGAGACCCAGTACTTC.

The J gene is TRBJ1-3, the V gene TRBV5-1; D may be TRBD1 (5 bases). The CDR3 spans 15 residues. The ends were cut back, 4 bases at V and 2 bases at J, with 13 bases in the middle. Per germline, CDR1 SGHRS and CDR2 YFSETQ. The CDR3 DNA sequence: TGCGCCAGCAGCCCGGAGGGGATCCCTGGAAACACCATATATTTT. Protein sequence: CASSPEGIPGNTIYF.

On this clone itself: Different DNA sequences within this sample yield the same CDR3. This chain links TRBV7-9 with TRBJ2-7; unclear D gene. V dropped 5 bases and J dropped 3 bases, with 5 bases sitting between them. Germline loops: CDR1 SEHNR, CDR2 FQNEAQ (reference sequence). The CDR3 contains 11 residues. CDR3 loop: CASSPDYEQYF. The CDR3 nucleotides are TGTGCCAGCAGCCCCGACTACGAGCAGTACTTC.

The genes are TRBV12-3 or TRBV12-4 and TRBJ2-3; TRBD2 agrees at 7 bases. CDR3 length: 13 residues. Losses at the gene ends were 2 bases for V and 11 bases for J; bases not matched to a gene: 7. CDR3 DNA sequence: TGTGCCAGCAGTTTAATTGCGCCGGGGGGGCAGTATTTT. Its translation: CASSLIAPGGQYF.

As concerns this clone: The same CDR3 arises from other DNA sequences in this sample as well. The V and J genes are TRBV18 and TRBJ1-2; D might be TRBD1 (5 bases). The V and J ends lost 3 bases and 3 bases respectively, with 8 bases between them. CDR1 and CDR2 (germline): KGHSH, LQKENI. The CDR3 covers 13 residues. CDR3 in DNA: TGTGCCAGCTCACCTGACAGAGACTATGGCTACACCTTC. The encoded protein is CASSPDRDYGYTF.

The chain carries TRBV9 and TRBJ1-1, with a tentative D call TRBD1 (5 bases). CDR1 SGDLS and CDR2 YYNGEE come from the germline V gene. This CDR3 is 14 amino acids long. Trimming removed 2 bases from V and 5 bases from J, with 13 bases in between. CDR3 loop: CASSVQGQMTEAFF. CDR3 in DNA: TGTGCCAGCAGCGTTCAGGGTCAGATGACTGAAGCTTTCTTT.

The V call is TRBV30, the J call TRBJ2-6; D might be TRBD2 (5 bases). The CDR3 is 12 residues long. Germline CDR1 is GTSNPN and CDR2 is SVGIG (reference sequence). CDR3: CGGLSGANVLTF. For the CDR3, the DNA is TGTGGCGGGCTCTCTGGGGCCAACGTCCTGACTTTC.

V gene TRBV7-3 combines with J gene TRBJ1-6; D remains ambiguous. This CDR3 has 17 amino acids. Between the trimmed V and J ends, which lost 5 bases and 7 bases, there was a span of 21 bases. Germline CDR1 reads SGHTA; CDR2 reads FQGTGA. CDR3 sequence reads: CASSTTTGGFGNSPLHF. The CDR3 DNA reads TGTGCCAGCAGCACCACAACGGGAGGTTTTGGGAATTCACCCCTCCACTTT.

This clone appeared a few times. CDR3 sequence: CASSLVTDPWKEKLFF. DNA for the CDR3: TGTGCCAGCAGCTTGGTGACAGACCCGTGGAAAGAAAAACTGTTTTTT. The V and J genes are TRBV7-9 and TRBJ1-4, with D perhaps TRBD1 (5 bases). This CDR3 is 16 amino acids long. Germline V CDR1 and CDR2: SEHNR, FQNEAQ (reference sequence). With 3 bases removed from V and 8 bases from J, the gap between germline ends came to 19 bases.

This clone was detected only once. The chain is built from TRBV5-1 and TRBJ1-2; the match to TRBD1 covers 8 bases. V was clipped by 5 bases and J by 4 bases; unmatched bases: 10. This CDR3 is 15 amino acids long. Germline lookup yields CDR1 SGHRS and CDR2 YFSETQ. For the CDR3, the DNA is TGCGCCAGCAGTCGCGGACAGGGAGTTCTCTATGGCTACACCTTC. Translated: CASSRGQGVLYGYTF.

The gene calls are TRBV10-3 and TRBJ1-1, with D tentatively TRBD1 (6 bases). CDR1 and CDR2 from the germline V gene are ENHRY and SYGVKD. The CDR3 spans 11 residues. V lost 11 bases, J lost 6 bases, and 13 bases lay in between. The CDR3 DNA follows: TGTGCCGCACAAAGGGGGGCTGAAGCTTTCTTT. This translates into CAAQRGAEAFF.

On this clone: The CDR3 carries no conserved terminal phenylalanine or tryptophan, so it likely arises from a read error. It is unclear where the CDR3 begins or ends on the DNA, so no DNA is shown, and the CDR3 is as TCRdb lists it. This sequence joins TRBV18 and TRBJ1-2; no DNA check was done on the table's D call, TRBD1. The CDR3 length equals 11 residues, ends included. Germline loops: CDR1 KGHSH, CDR2 LQKENI. CDR3 in amino acids: CASSPPVQVKC.

This clone was observed a single time. This sequence joins TRBV2 and TRBJ2-4, with 8 bases lining up with TRBD2. In germline, CDR1 is SNHLY, CDR2 FYNNEI. J lost 9 bases, V lost 1 base, and 2 bases had no gene match. The CDR3 totals 13 residues. The DNA for the CDR3 is TGTGCCAGCAGTGAAGGGACTAGCCGCATTCAGTACTTC. Translated: CASSEGTSRIQYF.

V and J are TRBV7-2 and TRBJ1-5; D call uncertain. This CDR3 is 15 amino acids long. Germline assignment: CDR1 SGHTA and CDR2 FQGNSA. V lost 3 bases to trimming and J lost 0 bases, with 9 bases between them. CDR3: CASSFGVYSNQPQHF. The CDR3 bases are TGTGCCAGCAGCTTTGGCGTTTATAGCAATCAGCCCCAGCATTTT.

This clone was recorded once. CDR3 residues: CASSVGTSGGNEQFF. The DNA of the CDR3 is TGTGCCAGCAGCGTAGGGACTAGCGGGGGAAATGAGCAGTTCTTC. The chain has TRBV9 and TRBJ2-1; 13 bases match TRBD2. Germline values: CDR1 SGDLS, CDR2 YYNGEE. This CDR3 has 15 amino acids. With 0 bases clipped from V and 7 bases from J, the junction kept 1 base outside the gene matches. Drawing the rest from reference TRBV9 and TRBJ2-1, the complete variable domain is DSGVTQTPKHLITATGQRVTLRCSPRSGDLSVYWYQQSLDQGLQFLIQYYNGEERAKGNILERFSAQQFPDLHSELNLSSLELGDSALYFCASSVGTSGGNEQFFGPGTRLTVL.

The chain joins TRBV6-6 to TRBJ2-4; 12 nucleotides match TRBD1. Germline-derived CDR1 and CDR2 are MNHNY and SVGAGI (reference sequence). After removal of 5 bases from V and 1 base from J, the junction contained 6 bases not matched to a gene. The CDR3 has 17 amino acids. DNA of the CDR3: TGTGCCAGCAGTCCCGGGACAGGGGGCTTCGCCAAAAACATTCAGTACTTC. It translates to CASSPGTGGFAKNIQYF.

This sequence joins TRBV7-9 and TRBJ2-1, with 9 bases matching TRBD1. The length of the CDR3 is 15 residues. Germline CDR1 and CDR2: SEHNR and FQNEAQ (reference sequence). Trimming removed 6 bases from V and 4 bases from J; junction bases left unmatched: 7. The DNA of the CDR3 is TGTGCCAGCAGGCTCCGGGACAGGGAGTACAATGAGCAGTTCTTC. Amino acid sequence: CASRLRDREYNEQFF.